The source of this T cell receptor beta chain is a study of T cells in narcolepsy. Using immunoSEQ multiplex PCR, the repertoire was profiled, and TCRdb retains in-frame clones only, with some absent. The sample lists roughly 30,000 clones, about 77% seen once, with less than 1.5% in the top ten. The CDR3 is made up of 14 amino acids. Trimming removed 3 bases from V and 3 bases from J, with 11 bases in between. Germline CDR1 and CDR2: SGHTA and FQGNSA. The sequencing input was CD45RA- memory CD4+ T cells from PBMCs. The TCR comes from a human donor with narcolepsy. V gene TRBV7-2 combines with J gene TRBJ1-1; TRBD1 is a possible D gene (5 bases). The CDR3 is CASSFRVGDTEAFF. The CDR3 DNA follows: TGTGCCAGCAGCTTCAGGGTGGGGGACACTGAAGCTTTCTTT.